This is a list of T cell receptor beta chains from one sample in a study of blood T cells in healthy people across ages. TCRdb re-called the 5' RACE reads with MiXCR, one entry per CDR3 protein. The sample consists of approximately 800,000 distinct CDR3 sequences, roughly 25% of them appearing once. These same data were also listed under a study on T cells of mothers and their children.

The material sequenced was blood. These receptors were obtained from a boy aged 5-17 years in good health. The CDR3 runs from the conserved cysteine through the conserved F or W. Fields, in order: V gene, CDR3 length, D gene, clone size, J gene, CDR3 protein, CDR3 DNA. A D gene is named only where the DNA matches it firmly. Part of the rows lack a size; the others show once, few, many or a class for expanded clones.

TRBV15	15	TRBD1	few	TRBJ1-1	CATSSRQGPGTEAFF	TGTGCCACCAGCTCCCGACAGGGACCAGGCACTGAAGCTTTCTTT
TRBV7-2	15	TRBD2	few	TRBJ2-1	CASSFRDYLPNEQFF	TGTGCCAGCAGCTTCCGGGACTACCTACCCAATGAGCAGTTCTTC
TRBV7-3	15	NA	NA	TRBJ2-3	CASSLSGLKADTQYF	TGTGCCAGCAGCCTATCAGGACTGAAGGCAGATACGCAGTATTTT
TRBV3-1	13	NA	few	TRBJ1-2	CASSHETGYGYTF	TGTGCCAGCAGCCACGAGACAGGCTATGGCTACACCTTC
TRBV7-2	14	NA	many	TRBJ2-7	CASSLGGSGYEQYF	TGCGCCAGCAGCTTGGGGGGATCCGGCTACGAGCAGTACTTC
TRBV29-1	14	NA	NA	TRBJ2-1	CSVEGSPIPYEQFF	TGCAGCGTTGAAGGATCCCCGATCCCCTATGAGCAGTTCTTC
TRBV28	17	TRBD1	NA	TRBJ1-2	CASSLFSLGQGSYGYTF	TGTGCCAGCAGTTTATTCTCCTTAGGACAGGGCAGCTATGGCTACACCTTC
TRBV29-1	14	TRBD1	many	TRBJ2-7	CSVKDRVASYEQYF	TGCAGCGTTAAGGACAGGGTGGCGTCCTACGAGCAGTACTTC
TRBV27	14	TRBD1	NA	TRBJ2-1	CASSYRDRTNEQFF	TGTGCCAGCAGTTACCGGGACAGGACCAATGAGCAGTTCTTC
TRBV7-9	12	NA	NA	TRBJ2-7	CASSFRGHEQYF	TGTGCCAGCAGCTTTCGGGGGCACGAGCAGTACTTC
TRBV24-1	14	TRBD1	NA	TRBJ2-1	CATSDSDRENEQFF	TGTGCCACCAGTGATTCGGACAGGGAAAATGAGCAGTTCTTC
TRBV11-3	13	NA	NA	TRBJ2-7	CAGSHGEDYEQYF	TGTGCCGGCAGTCACGGAGAGGACTACGAGCAGTACTTC
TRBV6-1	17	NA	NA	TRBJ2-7	CASSEIARTLSSYEQYF	TGTGCCAGCAGTGAAATTGCAAGGACGCTTAGCTCCTACGAGCAGTACTTC
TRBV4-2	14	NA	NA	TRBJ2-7	CASSQARNSYEQYF	TGTGCCAGCAGCCAAGCCCGGAACTCCTACGAGCAGTACTTC
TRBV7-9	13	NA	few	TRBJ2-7	CASSLSLTHEQYF	TGTGCCAGCAGCCTGTCCCTTACCCACGAGCAGTACTTC
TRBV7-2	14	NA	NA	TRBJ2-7	CASSLGGSVDEQYF	TGTGCCAGCAGCTTAGGGGGATCTGTGGACGAGCAGTACTTC
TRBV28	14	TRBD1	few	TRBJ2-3	CASRGGTGTDTQYF	TGTGCCAGCAGAGGGGGCACGGGAACAGATACGCAGTATTTT
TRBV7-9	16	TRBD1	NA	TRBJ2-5	CASSLNRGRIQETQYF	TGTGCCAGCAGCTTGAACAGGGGGCGCATCCAAGAGACCCAGTACTTC
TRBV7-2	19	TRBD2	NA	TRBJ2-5	CASSLVILAGVPWQETQYF	TGTGCCAGCAGCTTAGTTATACTAGCGGGAGTCCCCTGGCAAGAGACCCAGTACTTC
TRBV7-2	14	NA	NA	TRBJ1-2	CASSPVAGNYGYTF	TGTGCCAGCAGCCCCGTGGCGGGGAACTATGGCTACACCTTC
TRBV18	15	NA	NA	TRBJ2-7	CASSPPSSPVHEQYF	TGTGCCAGCTCACCACCGTCCAGCCCGGTTCACGAGCAGTACTTC
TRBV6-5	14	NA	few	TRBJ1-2	CASSRGGGGYGYTF	TGTGCCAGCAGCCGAGGCGGGGGCGGCTATGGCTACACCTTC
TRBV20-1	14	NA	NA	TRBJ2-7	CSASHPGFLGEQYF	TGCAGTGCTAGTCATCCAGGGTTTCTCGGCGAGCAGTACTTC
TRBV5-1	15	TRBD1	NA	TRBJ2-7	CASTLRDRGTHEQYF	TGCGCCAGCACCTTAAGGGACAGGGGGACCCACGAGCAGTACTTC
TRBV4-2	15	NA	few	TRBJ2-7	CASSQEVTPMGVQYF	TGTGCCAGCAGCCAAGAGGTCACGCCTATGGGTGTGCAGTACTTC
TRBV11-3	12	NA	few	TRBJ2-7	CASSEGRGKEYF	TGTGCCAGCAGCGAGGGACGGGGGAAGGAGTACTTC
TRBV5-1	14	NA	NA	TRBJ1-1	CASTPGGGRAEAFF	TGCGCCAGCACTCCCGGGGGGGGTCGGGCTGAAGCTTTCTTT
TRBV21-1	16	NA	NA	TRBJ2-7	CASSKAGDYVTYEQYF	TGTGCCAGCAGCAAAGCCGGGGACTATGTTACCTACGAGCAGTACTTC
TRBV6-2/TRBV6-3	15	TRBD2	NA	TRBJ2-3	CASAGTGGPTDTQYF	TGTGCCAGCGCCGGGACGGGAGGGCCCACAGATACGCAGTATTTT
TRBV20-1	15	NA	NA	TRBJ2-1	CSASTLWREHNEQFF	TGCAGTGCTAGCACATTATGGCGGGAACACAATGAGCAGTTCTTC
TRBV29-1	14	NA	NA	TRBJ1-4	CSVDVGPVNEKLFF	TGCAGCGTTGATGTGGGACCGGTTAATGAAAAACTGTTTTTT
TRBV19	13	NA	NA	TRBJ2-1	CASSIVGNNEQFF	TGTGCCAGTAGTATAGTAGGGAACAATGAGCAGTTCTTC
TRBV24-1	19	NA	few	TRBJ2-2	CATSDLGDEDGTNTGELFF	TGTGCCACCAGTGATCTCGGGGACGAGGACGGAACGAACACCGGGGAGCTGTTTTTT
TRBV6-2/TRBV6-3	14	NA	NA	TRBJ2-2	CASSYWEVTGELFF	TGTGCCAGCAGTTATTGGGAGGTCACCGGGGAGCTGTTTTTT
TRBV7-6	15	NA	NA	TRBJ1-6	CASSLRGTDNSPLHF	TGTGCCAGCAGCTTAAGGGGGACCGACAATTCACCCCTCCACTTT
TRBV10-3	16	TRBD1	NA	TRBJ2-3	CAISDGTVPSTDTQYF	TGTGCCATCAGTGACGGGACAGTACCGAGCACAGATACGCAGTATTTT
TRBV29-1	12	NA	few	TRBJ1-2	CSGGQEHYGYTF	TGCAGCGGGGGGCAGGAACACTATGGCTACACCTTC
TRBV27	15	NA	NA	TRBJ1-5	CASSKNRDSNQPQHF	TGTGCCAGCAGTAAGAACAGGGATAGCAATCAGCCCCAGCATTTT
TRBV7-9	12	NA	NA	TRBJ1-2	CASSFFGVSYTF	TGTGCCAGCAGCTTCTTCGGGGTTAGCTACACCTTC
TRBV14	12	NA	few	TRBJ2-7	CASGSMRYEQYF	TGTGCCAGCGGTTCAATGCGCTACGAGCAGTACTTC
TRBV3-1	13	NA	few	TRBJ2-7	CASSQVQGDEQYF	TGTGCCAGCAGCCAAGTACAGGGCGACGAGCAGTACTTC
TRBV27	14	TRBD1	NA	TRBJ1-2	CASRLQGAAYGYTF	TGTGCCAGCAGGCTACAGGGGGCGGCGTATGGCTACACCTTC
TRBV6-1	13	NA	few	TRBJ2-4	CASNGAGKNIQYF	TGTGCCAGCAACGGGGCAGGCAAAAACATTCAGTACTTC
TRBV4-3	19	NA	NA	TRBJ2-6	CASSQDSYIGQTGANVLTF	TGCGCCAGCAGCCAAGATAGTTATATTGGGCAGACCGGGGCCAACGTCCTGACTTTC
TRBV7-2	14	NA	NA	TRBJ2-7	CASSFAGYSYEQYF	TGTGCCAGCAGCTTTGCGGGCTACTCCTACGAGCAGTACTTC
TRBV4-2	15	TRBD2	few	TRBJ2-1	CASSQPTSDSSEQFF	TGTGCCAGCAGCCAACCGACTAGCGACTCCAGTGAGCAGTTCTTC
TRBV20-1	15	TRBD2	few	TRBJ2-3	CSAMIGLAGAPTQYF	TGCAGTGCTATGATCGGACTAGCGGGAGCTCCTACGCAGTATTTT
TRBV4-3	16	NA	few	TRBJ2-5	CASSPGGGLGSRAQYF	TGCGCCAGCAGCCCAGGGGGGGGCCTGGGCTCCAGGGCCCAGTACTTC
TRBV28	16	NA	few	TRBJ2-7	CASSFSIASLSYEQYF	TGTGCCAGCAGTTTCAGCATCGCGAGTCTCTCCTACGAGCAGTACTTC
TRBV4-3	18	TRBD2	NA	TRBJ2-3	CASSPQPSAGEITDTQYF	TGCGCCAGCAGCCCACAACCTTCCGCGGGAGAAATCACGGATACGCAGTATTTT
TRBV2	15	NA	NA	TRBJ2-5	CASSEPRSGGETQYF	TGTGCCAGCAGTGAACCTCGGTCAGGTGGAGAGACCCAGTACTTC
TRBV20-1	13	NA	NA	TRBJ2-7	CSATPSVTYEQYF	TGCAGTGCTACCCCTAGCGTTACCTACGAGCAGTACTTC
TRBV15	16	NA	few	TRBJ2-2	CATSRDRAANTGELFF	TGTGCCACAAGCAGAGATAGGGCAGCAAACACCGGGGAGCTGTTTTTT
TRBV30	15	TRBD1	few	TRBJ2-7	CAWRGTGGFPYEQYF	TGTGCCTGGAGGGGGACAGGGGGCTTTCCCTACGAGCAGTACTTC
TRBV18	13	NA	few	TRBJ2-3	CASSHSELDTQYF	TGTGCCAGCTCACACTCGGAGTTAGATACGCAGTATTTT
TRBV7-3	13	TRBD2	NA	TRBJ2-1	CASRTSGGREQFF	TGTGCCAGCAGGACTAGCGGGGGCAGGGAGCAGTTCTTC
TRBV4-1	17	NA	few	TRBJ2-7	CASSQEGGTGLSYEQYF	TGCGCCAGCAGCCAAGAAGGTGGCACAGGCCTCTCCTACGAGCAGTACTTC